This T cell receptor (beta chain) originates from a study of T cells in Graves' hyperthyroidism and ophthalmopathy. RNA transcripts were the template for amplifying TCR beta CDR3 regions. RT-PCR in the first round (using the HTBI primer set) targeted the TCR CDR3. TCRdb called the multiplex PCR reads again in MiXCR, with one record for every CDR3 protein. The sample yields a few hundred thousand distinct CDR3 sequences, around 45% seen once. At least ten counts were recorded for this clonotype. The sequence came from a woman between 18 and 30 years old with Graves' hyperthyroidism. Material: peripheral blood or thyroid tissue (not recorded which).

CDR3 loop: CASSQVRRTSGNYEQYF. The CDR3 DNA reads as TGTGCCAGCAGCCAAGTTCGTCGGACTAGCGGGAACTACGAGCAGTACTTC. The rearrangement links TRBV4-2 to TRBJ2-7; 12 bases fit TRBD2. Germline V CDR1 and CDR2: LGHNA, YNFKEQ. The CDR3 contains 17 residues. The junction had 7 bases not matched to a gene; V was cut back by 1 base and J by 3 bases.